This T cell receptor (beta chain) was sequenced in a study of T cell repertoires in cytomegalovirus infection. Across the study: The authors used CMV epitopes that were HLA-C-restricted (recently identified) and HLA-B-restricted (well studied). Public signatures in TCR beta pointed to CMV infection and matching HLA type.

General study results and limits: Carriage of CMV together with the relevant HLA was identifiable through cumulative public TCR beta family frequency. Dominant in the ex vivo response were TCR beta clonotypes restricted by HLA-C and specific for CMV.

In the case of this clonotype: Its cognate antigen is unknown.

The CDR3 length is 17 residues. J was trimmed by 1 base and V by 3 bases; bases with no gene match: 3. From germline, CDR1 is KGHDR and CDR2 SFDVKD. A single record per CDR3 protein comes from TCRdb applying MiXCR to the reads. The repertoire includes approximately 470,000 distinct CDR3 sequences, about 42% of them detected once, and roughly two fifths sits in the top ten. Sequencing was performed on cultured PBMCs, taken from culture after CMV antigen stimulation. This receptor was obtained from a human donor in good health (CMV status not recorded). Some clones in this sample may be carry-over from other donors' samples. The V and J genes are TRBV24-1 and TRBJ2-4; the match to TRBD2 covers 12 bases. CDR3 sequence reads: CATSDHGLAGAKNIQYF. CDR3 sequence (DNA): TGTGCCACCAGTGATCATGGACTAGCGGGGGCCAAAAACATTCAGTACTTC.